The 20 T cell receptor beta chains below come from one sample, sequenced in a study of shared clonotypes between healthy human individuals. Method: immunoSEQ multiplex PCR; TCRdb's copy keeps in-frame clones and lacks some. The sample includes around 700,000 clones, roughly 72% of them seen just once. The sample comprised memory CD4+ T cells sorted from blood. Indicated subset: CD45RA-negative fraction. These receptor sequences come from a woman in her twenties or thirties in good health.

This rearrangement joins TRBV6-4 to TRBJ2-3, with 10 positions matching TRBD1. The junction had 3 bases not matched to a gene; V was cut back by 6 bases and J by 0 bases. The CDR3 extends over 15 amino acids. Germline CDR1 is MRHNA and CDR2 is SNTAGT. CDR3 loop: CASSSGQGSTDTQYF. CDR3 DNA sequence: TGTGCCAGCAGCTCGGGACAGGGGAGCACAGATACGCAGTATTTT.

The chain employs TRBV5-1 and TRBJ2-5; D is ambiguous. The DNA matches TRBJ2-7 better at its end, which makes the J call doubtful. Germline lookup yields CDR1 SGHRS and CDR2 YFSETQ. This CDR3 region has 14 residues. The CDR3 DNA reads TGCGCCAGCAGCTTGGCCTCACTAAACTACGAGCAGTACTTC. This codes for CASSLASLNYEQYF.

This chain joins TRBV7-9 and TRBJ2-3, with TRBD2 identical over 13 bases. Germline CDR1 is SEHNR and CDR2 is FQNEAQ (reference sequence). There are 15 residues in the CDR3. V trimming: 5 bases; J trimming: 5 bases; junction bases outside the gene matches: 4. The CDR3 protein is CASSKTSGRVDTQYF. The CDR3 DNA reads TGTGCCAGCAGCAAAACTAGCGGGAGGGTAGATACGCAGTATTTT.

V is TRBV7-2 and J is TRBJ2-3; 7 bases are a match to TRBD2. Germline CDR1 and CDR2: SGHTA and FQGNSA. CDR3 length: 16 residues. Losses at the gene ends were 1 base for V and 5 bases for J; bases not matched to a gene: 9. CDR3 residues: CASSLGGRAGVDTQYF. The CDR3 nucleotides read TGTGCCAGCAGCTTAGGAGGGAGGGCCGGAGTAGATACGCAGTATTTT.

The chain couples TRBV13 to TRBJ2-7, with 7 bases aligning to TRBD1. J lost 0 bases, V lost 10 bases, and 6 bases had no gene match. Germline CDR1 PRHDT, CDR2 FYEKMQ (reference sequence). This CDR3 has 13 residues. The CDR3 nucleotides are TGTGCCACTAGGACAGGACCCTCCTACGAGCAGTACTTC. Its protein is CATRTGPSYEQYF.

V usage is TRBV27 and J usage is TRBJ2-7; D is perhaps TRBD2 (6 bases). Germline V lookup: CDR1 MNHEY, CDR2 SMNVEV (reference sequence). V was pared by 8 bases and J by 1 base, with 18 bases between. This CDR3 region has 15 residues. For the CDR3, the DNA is TGTGCCAGCGGACCCGAAGGGAGGCGGTCCTACGAGCAGTACTTC. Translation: CASGPEGRRSYEQYF.

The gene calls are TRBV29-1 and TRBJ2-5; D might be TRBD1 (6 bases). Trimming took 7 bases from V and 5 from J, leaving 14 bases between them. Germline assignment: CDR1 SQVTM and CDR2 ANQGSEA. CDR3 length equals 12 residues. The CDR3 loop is CSASGVEETQYF. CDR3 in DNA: TGCAGCGCATCAGGGGTTGAGGAGACCCAGTACTTC.

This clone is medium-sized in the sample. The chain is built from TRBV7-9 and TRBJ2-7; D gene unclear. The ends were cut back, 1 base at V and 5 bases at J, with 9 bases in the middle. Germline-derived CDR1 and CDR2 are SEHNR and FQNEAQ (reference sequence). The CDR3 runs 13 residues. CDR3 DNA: TGTGCCAGCAGCTTAGGTCCCGTCAACGAGCAGTACTTC. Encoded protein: CASSLGPVNEQYF.

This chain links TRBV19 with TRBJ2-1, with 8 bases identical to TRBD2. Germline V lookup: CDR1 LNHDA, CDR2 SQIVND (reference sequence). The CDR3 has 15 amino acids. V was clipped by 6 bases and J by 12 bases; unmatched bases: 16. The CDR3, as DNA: TGTGCCAGTAGCCCCCCTGGGACTAGGGGTTTTGGGCAGTTCTTC. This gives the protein CASSPPGTRGFGQFF. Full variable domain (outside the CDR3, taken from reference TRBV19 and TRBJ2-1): DGGITQSPKYLFRKEGQNVTLSCEQNLNHDAMYWYRQDPGQGLRLIYYSQIVNDFQKGDIAEGYSVSREKKESFPLTVTSAQKNPTAFYLCASSPPGTRGFGQFFGPGTRLTVL.

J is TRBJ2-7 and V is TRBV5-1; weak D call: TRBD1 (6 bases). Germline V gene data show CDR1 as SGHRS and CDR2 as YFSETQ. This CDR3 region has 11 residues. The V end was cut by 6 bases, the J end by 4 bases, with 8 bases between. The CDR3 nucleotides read TGCGCCAGCAAGGGGGAGTACGAGCAGTACTTC. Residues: CASKGEYEQYF. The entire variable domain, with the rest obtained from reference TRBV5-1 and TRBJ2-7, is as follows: KAGVTQTPRYLIKTRGQQVTLSCSPISGHRSVSWYQQTPGQGLQFLFEYFSETQRNKGNFPGRFSGRQFSNSRSEMNVSTLELGDSALYLCASKGEYEQYFGPGTRLTVT.

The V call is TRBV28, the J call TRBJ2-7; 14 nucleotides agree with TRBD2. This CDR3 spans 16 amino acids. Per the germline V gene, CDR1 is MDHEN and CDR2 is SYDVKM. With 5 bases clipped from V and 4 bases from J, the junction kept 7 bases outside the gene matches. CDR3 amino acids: CASSPGTSGSIYEQYF. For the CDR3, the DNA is TGTGCCAGCAGTCCCGGGACTAGCGGGAGTATTTACGAGCAGTACTTC. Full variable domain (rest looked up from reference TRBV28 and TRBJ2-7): DVKVTQSSRYLVKRTGEKVFLECVQDMDHENMFWYRQDPGLGLRLIYFSYDVKMKEKGDIPEGYSVSREKKERFSLILESASTNQTSMYLCASSPGTSGSIYEQYFGPGTRLTVT.

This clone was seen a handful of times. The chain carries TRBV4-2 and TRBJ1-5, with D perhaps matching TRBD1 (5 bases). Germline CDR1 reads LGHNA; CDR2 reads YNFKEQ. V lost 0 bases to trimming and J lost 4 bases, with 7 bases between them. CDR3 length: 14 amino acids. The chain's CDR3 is CASSQEWGNQPQHF. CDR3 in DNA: TGTGCCAGCAGCCAAGAGTGGGGGAATCAGCCCCAGCATTTT.

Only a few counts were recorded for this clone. The CDR3 DNA reads as TGTGCCAGCGGCCGCCTAGCGGGAGTAAATACGCAGTATTTT. Translation gives CASGRLAGVNTQYF. The chain links TRBV2 to TRBJ2-3; 10 bases line up with TRBD2. CDR1 is SNHLY, CDR2 FYNNEI, per germline. After removal of 8 bases from V and 7 bases from J, the junction contained 9 bases not matched to a gene. The CDR3 covers 14 residues.

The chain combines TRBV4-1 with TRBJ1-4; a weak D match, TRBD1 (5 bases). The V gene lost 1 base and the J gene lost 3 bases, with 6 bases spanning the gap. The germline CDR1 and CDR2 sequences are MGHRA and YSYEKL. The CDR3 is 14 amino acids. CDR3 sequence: CASSQGGANEKLFF. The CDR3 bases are TGCGCCAGCAGCCAAGGGGGGGCTAATGAAAAACTGTTTTTT.

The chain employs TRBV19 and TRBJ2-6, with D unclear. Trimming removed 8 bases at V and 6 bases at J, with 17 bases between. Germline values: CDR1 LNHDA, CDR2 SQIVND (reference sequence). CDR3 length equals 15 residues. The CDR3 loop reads CASSRSSVEANVLTF. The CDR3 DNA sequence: TGTGCCAGTTCCAGGTCGTCGGTAGAGGCCAACGTCCTGACTTTC.

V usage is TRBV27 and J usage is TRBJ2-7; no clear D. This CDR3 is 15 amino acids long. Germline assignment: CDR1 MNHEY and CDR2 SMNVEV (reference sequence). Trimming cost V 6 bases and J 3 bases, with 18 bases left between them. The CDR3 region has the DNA TGTGCCAGCAGCTCTCTTGGGATGATAAGCTACGAGCAGTACTTC. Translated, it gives CASSSLGMISYEQYF.

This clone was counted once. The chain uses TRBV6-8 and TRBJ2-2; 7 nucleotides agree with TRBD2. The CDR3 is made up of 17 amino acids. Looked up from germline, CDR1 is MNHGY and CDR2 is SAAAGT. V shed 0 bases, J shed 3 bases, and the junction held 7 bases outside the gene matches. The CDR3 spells CASSYSFTSAYTGELFF. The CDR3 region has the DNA TGTGCCAGCAGTTACTCCTTTACTAGCGCCTACACCGGGGAGCTGTTTTTT.

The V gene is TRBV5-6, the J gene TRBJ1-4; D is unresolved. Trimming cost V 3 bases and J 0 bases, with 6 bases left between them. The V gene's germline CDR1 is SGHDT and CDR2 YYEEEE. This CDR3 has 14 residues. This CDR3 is CASSSVATNEKLFF. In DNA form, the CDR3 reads TGTGCCAGCAGCTCAGTAGCAACTAATGAAAAACTGTTTTTT.

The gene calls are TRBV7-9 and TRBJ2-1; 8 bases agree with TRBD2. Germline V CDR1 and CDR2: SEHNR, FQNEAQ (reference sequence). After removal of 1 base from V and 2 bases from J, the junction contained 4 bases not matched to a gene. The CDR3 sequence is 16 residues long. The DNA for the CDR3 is TGTGCCAGCAGCTTAGGGGCACTAGCGGCCTACAATGAGCAGTTCTTC. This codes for CASSLGALAAYNEQFF.

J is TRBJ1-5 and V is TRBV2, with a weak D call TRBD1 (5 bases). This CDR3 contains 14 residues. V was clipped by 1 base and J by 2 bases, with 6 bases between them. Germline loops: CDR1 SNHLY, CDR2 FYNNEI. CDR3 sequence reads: CASSEGRGNQPQHF. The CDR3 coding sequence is TGTGCCAGCAGTGAAGGCAGGGGCAATCAGCCCCAGCATTTT.